This TCR beta chain was recorded in a study of blood T cells in healthy people across ages. This clonotype was observed a few times. What it binds is not known. The CDR3 consists of 12 residues. The V end lost 0 bases, the J end lost 6 bases, and 3 bases lay between the germline ends. Germline values: CDR1 LNHNV, CDR2 YYDKDF (reference sequence). Study-level points and caveats: There was no known CMV status for donors, so expanded clonotype changes were possibly confounded. More naive CD4+ cells and higher diversity were found in long-lived than in aged donors.

A second PCR of about 6 to 12 cycles used a sample-barcoded 5' primer and a J-beta primer mix. Each cDNA molecule carried a tag from a template-switch adaptor that contained 12 random nucleotides. TCRdb ran MiXCR on the 5' RACE reads and lists one entry per CDR3 protein. Of roughly 2 million distinct CDR3 sequences listed, roughly 52% are singletons. Peripheral blood from each donor was collected in a volume of about 10 milliliters. The clonotype was recovered from a woman in her thirties or forties in good health. The rearrangement links TRBV15 to TRBJ2-4; D is undetermined. What was sequenced was blood. CDR3 residues: CATSRDGNIQYF. The CDR3 DNA reads TGTGCCACCAGCAGAGATGGAAACATTCAGTACTTC. Complete variable domain (other parts from reference TRBV15 and TRBJ2-4): DAMVIQNPRYQVTQFGKPVTLSCSQTLNHNVMYWYQQKSSQAPKLLFHYYDKDFNNEADTPDNFQSRRPNTSFCFLDIRSPGLGDTAMYLCATSRDGNIQYFGAGTRLSVL.